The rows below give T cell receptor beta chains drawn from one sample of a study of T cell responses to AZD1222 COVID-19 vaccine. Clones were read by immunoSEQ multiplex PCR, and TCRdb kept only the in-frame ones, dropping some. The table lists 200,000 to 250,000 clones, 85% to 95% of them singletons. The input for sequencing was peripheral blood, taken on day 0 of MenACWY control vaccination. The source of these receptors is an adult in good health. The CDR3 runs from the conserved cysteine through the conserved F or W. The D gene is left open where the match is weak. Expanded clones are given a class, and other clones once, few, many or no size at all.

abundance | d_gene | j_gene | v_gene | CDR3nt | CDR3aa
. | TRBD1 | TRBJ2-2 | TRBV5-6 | TGTGCCAGCAGCTTTCCGGGACAGGGGGCGCTGACCGGGGAGCTGTTTTTT | CASSFPGQGALTGELFF
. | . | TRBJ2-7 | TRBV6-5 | TGTGCCAGCATCGGCAGGATCTCCTACGAGCAGTACTTC | CASIGRISYEQYF
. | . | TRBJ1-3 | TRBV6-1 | TGTGCCAGCAGTGACGTAGGAAACACCATATATTTT | CASSDVGNTIYF
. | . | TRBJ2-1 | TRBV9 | TGTGCCAGCAGCGTAGGGGGGGCGCGGAATGAGCAGTTCTTC | CASSVGGARNEQFF
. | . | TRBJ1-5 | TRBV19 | TGTGCCAGTAGTAGCCAGAGCAGGGCACATCAGCCCCAGCATTTT | CASSSQSRAHQPQHF
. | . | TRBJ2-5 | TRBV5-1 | TGCGCCAGCAGCTTGAGGCCAGAAAGGGGCCAAGAGACCCAGTACTTC | CASSLRPERGQETQYF
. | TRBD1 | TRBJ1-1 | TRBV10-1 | TGCGCCAGCAGCCGGGACAGGGCGGGGACTGAAGCTTTCTTT | CASSRDRAGTEAFF
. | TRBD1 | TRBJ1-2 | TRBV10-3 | TGTGCCATCAGCACCGGGACAGGGGGTGCTGGCTACACCTTC | CAISTGTGGAGYTF
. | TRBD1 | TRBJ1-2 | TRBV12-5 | TGTGCTAGTGGTTTGGGACAGGGAACAGTCTATGGCTACACCTTC | CASGLGQGTVYGYTF
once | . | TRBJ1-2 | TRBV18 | TGTGCCAGCTCACCAGATAGGGCTTATGGCTACACCTTC | CASSPDRAYGYTF
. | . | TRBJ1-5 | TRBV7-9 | TGTGCCAGCAGCTCGGACGTTATGCCCCAGCATTTT | CASSSDVMPQHF
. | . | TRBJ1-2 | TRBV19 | TGTGCCAGTACTATAGGGCCTTTGGGGCTTAACTATGGCTACACCTTC | CASTIGPLGLNYGYTF
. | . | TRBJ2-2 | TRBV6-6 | TGTGCCAGCAGTCGATCCACCGGGGAGCTGTTTTTT | CASSRSTGELFF
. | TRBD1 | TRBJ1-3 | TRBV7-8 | TGTGCCAGCAGCTCCCCCTGGACAGGCATCTCTGGAAACACCATATATTTT | CASSSPWTGISGNTIYF
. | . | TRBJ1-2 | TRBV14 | TGTGCCAGCAGCCCCGTGGGGGGTTGGTTATCTGGCTACACCTTC | CASSPVGGWLSGYTF
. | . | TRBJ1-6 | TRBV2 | TGTGCCAGCAGTGAGAGGGGACCCCTTGGTTCACCCCTCCACTTT | CASSERGPLGSPLHF
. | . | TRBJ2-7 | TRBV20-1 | TGCAGTGCTAGTCAGGGTTCCTACGAGCAGTACTTC | CSASQGSYEQYF
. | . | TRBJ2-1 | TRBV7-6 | TGTGCCAGCAGCTTGGGGGTACTGAGGGGGAGCTCCTACAATGAGCAGTTCTTC | CASSLGVLRGSSYNEQFF
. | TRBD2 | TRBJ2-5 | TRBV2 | TGTGCCAGCAGTGGGCGGGGGTCTCAAGAGACCCAGTACTTC | CASSGRGSQETQYF
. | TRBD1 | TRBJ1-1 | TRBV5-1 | TGCGCCAGCAGCCATGACGGGACAGGGGTCGTGACTGAAGCTTTCTTT | CASSHDGTGVVTEAFF
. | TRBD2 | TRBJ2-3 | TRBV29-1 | TGCAGCGTTGCGGGGACTAGCGGGCGAGGCACAGATACGCAGTATTTT | CSVAGTSGRGTDTQYF
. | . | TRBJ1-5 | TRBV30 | TGTGCCTGGAGCGGGGGGCCAGGACAGCCCCAGCATTTT | CAWSGGPGQPQHF
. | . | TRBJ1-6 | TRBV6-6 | TGTGCCAGCAGTCCCCAACCCGGGACGGAGTCGAGCTCCTATAATTCACCCCTCCACTTT | CASSPQPGTESSSYNSPLHF
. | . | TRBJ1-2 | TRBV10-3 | TGTGCCATCAGTGACCCAGGGCTTCATGATGGCTACACCTTC | CAISDPGLHDGYTF
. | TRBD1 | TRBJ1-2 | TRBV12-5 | TGTGCTAGTGGTTTGGTACTGGGACAGGGCGTCTCTGGCTACACCTTC | CASGLVLGQGVSGYTF
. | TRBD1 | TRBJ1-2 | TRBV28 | TGTGCCAGCAGACGATCCGGGACAGGGAACTATGGCTACACCTTC | CASRRSGTGNYGYTF
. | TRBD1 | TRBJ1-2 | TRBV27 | TGTGCCAGCAGTTCACGTACTCCGGGGGGGGACAGGGTCTATGGCTACACCTTC | CASSSRTPGGDRVYGYTF
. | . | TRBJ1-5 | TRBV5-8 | TGTGCCAGCAGCTTGGGCCTCTGGGACAATCAGCCCCAGCATTTT | CASSLGLWDNQPQHF
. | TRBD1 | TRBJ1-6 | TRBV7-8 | TGTGCCAGCAGCTTAGAGCAGGGGGTGCGTTCACCCCTCCACTTT | CASSLEQGVRSPLHF
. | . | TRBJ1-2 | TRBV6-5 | TGTGCCAGCAGTCCACCGGGACGGAATGGCTACACCTTC | CASSPPGRNGYTF
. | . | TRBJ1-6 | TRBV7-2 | TGTGCCAGCAGCTTAACGGCGGCCGCCGCGGGTTCACCCCTCCACTTT | CASSLTAAAAGSPLHF
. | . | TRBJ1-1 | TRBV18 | TGTGCCAGCTCACCAGCCGAGCTGAACACTGAAGCTTTCTTT | CASSPAELNTEAFF
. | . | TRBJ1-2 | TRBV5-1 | TGCGCCAGCAGCTCTCCATCCTCCGGCAGCTACACCTTC | CASSSPSSGSYTF
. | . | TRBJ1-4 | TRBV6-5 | TGTGCCAGCGAGAAAACAGCAACTAATGAAAAACTGTTTTTT | CASEKTATNEKLFF
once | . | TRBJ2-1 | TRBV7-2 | TGTGCCAGCAGCTTAAAACCGGGGCGGGGCAATGAGCAGTTCTTC | CASSLKPGRGNEQFF
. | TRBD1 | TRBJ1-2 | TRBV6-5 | TGTGCCAGCAGTAGGACAGGGAGGCATGGCTACACCTTC | CASSRTGRHGYTF
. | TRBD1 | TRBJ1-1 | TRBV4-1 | TGCGCCAGCAGCCAAGTACAGGGGTTGAACACTGAAGCTTTCTTT | CASSQVQGLNTEAFF
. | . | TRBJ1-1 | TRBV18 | TGTGCCAGCTCACTTACCCCCGTAGACAGGAACACTGAAGCTTTCTTT | CASSLTPVDRNTEAFF
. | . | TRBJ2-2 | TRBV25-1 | TGTGCCAGCAGTGAATATAGGGTCATGGGTTCACCCGGGGAGCTGTTTTTT | CASSEYRVMGSPGELFF
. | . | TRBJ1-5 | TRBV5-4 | TGTGCCAGCAGCTTCCAGGGAGGGCAGCCCCAGCATTTT | CASSFQGGQPQHF
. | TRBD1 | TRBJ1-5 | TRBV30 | TGTGCCTGGAGTCGGCCCGACAGGGTGGGGGTTCAGCCCCAGCATTTT | CAWSRPDRVGVQPQHF
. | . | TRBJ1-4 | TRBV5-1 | TGCGCCAGCAGCTTGGGAGGAACAACTAATGAAAAACTGTTTTTT | CASSLGGTTNEKLFF
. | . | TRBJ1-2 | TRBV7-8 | TGTGCCAGCAGGGCAGGGTCCGGGAACTATGGCTACACCTTC | CASRAGSGNYGYTF
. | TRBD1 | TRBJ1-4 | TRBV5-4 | TGTGCCAGCAGCGCCGACAGGGAGGGTTATTATTGCCTGTTGGAAAAACTGTTTTTT | CASSADREGYYCLLEKLFF
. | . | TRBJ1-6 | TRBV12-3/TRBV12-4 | TGTGCCAGCAGTTTAATAACAGGCACCCTCCACTTT | CASSLITGTLHF
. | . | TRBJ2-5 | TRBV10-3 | TGTGCCATCTCGAGGACTTTACAAGAGACCCAGTACTTC | CAISRTLQETQYF
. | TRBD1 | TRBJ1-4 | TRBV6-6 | TGTGCCAGCAGTTTTCCGTCGGGACAGGGTGAAAAACTGTTTTTT | CASSFPSGQGEKLFF
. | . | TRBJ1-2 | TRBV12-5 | TGTGCTAGTGGTTTGGATGCAGGTCTCTACACCTTC | CASGLDAGLYTF
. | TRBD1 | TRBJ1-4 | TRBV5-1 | TGCGCCAGCAGCCCCCGGGACAGGATCTCCCATGAAAAACTGTTTTTT | CASSPRDRISHEKLFF
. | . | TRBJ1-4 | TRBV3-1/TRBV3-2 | TGTGCCAGCAGCCAAGATCCCCGGCGGGGTGAAAAACTGTTTTTT | CASSQDPRRGEKLFF
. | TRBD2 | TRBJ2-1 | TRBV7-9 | TGTGCCAGCAGCCTAACTAGCGGGGCCTACAATGAGCAGTTCTTC | CASSLTSGAYNEQFF
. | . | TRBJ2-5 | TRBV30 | TGTGCCTGGAGTGTAAGGCGGTTCCAAGAGACCCAGTACTTC | CAWSVRRFQETQYF
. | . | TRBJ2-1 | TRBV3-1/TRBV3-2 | TGTGCCAGCAGCTACGGGACTGGAAGCTCCTACAATGAGCAGTTCTTC | CASSYGTGSSYNEQFF
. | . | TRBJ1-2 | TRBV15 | TGTGCCACCAGCAGAGATTACGACAGCAACTATGGCTACACCTTC | CATSRDYDSNYGYTF
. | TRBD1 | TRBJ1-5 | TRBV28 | TGTGCCAGCAGTTTATTGATCTCGACAGGGGAAAATCAGCCCCAGCATTTT | CASSLLISTGENQPQHF
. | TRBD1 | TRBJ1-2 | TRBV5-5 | TGTGCCAGCACGCAAACACAGGGGGCTCCCCGGGCCTATGGCTACACCTTC | CASTQTQGAPRAYGYTF
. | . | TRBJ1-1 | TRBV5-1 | TGCGCCAGCAGCCGTGCGCCAGTGTACAACACTGAAGCTTTCTTT | CASSRAPVYNTEAFF